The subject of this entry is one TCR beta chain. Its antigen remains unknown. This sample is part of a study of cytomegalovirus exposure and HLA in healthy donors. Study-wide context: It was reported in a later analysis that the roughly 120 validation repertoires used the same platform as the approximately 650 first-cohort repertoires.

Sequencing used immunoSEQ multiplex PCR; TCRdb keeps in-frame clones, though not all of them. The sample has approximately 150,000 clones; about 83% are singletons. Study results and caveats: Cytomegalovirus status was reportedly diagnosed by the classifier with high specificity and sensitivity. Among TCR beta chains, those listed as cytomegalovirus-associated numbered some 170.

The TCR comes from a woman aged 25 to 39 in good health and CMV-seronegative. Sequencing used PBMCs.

The CDR3 nucleotides are TGTGCCAGCAGCTCCTGGGGGGTTGTTGGCACTGAAGCTTTCTTT. Residues: CASSSWGVVGTEAFF. This chain joins TRBV5-6 and TRBJ1-1; weak D call: TRBD1 (5 bases). The V end was cut by 3 bases, the J end by 4 bases, with 16 bases between. The V gene's germline CDR1 is SGHDT and CDR2 YYEEEE. This CDR3 has 15 amino acids.